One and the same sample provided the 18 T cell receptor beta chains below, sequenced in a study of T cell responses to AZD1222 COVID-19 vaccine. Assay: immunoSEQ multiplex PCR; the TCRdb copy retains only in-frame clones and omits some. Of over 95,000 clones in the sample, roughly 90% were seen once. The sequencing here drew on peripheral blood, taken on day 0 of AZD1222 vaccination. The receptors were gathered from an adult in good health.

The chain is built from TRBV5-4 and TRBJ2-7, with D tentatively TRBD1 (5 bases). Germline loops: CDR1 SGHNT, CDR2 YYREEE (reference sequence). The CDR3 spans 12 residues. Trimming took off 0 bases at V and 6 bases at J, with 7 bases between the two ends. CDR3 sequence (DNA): TGTGCCAGCAGCTTGGGTCAGGGCGAGCAGTACTTC. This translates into CASSLGQGEQYF.

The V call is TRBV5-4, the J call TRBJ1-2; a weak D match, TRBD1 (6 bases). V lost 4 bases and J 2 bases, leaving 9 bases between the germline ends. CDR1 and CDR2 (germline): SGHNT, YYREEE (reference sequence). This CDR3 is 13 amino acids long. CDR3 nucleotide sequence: TGTGCCAGCAGCCAAGGGACAAACTATGGCTACACCTTC. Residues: CASSQGTNYGYTF.

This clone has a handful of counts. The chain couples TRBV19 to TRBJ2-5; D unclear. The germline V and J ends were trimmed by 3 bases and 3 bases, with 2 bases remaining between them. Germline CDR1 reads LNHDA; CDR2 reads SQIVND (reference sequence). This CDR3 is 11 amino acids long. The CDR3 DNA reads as TGTGCCAGTAGTATGGAAGAGACCCAGTACTTC. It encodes CASSMEETQYF.

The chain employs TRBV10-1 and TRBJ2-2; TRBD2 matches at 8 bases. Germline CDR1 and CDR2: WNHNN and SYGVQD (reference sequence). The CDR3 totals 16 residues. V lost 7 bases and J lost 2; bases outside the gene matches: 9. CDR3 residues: CASNFWLAGNTGELFF. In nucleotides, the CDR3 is TGCGCCAGCAACTTTTGGCTAGCGGGCAACACCGGGGAGCTGTTTTTT.

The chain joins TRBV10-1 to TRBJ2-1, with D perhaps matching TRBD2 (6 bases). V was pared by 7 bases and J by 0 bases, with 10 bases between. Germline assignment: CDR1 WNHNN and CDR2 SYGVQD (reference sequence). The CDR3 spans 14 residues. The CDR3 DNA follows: TGCGCCAGCAACCGGGAGAGCTCCTACAATGAGCAGTTCTTC. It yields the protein CASNRESSYNEQFF.

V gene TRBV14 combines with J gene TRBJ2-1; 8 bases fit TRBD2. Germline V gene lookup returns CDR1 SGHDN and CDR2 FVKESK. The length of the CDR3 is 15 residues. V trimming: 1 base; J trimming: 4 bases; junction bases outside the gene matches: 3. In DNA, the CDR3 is TGTGCCAGCAGCCAAGGGACTAGCCGATACAATGAGCAGTTCTTC. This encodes CASSQGTSRYNEQFF. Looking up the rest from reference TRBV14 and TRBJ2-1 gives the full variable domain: EAGVTQFPSHSVIEKGQTVTLRCDPISGHDNLYWYRRVMGKEIKFLLHFVKESKQDESGMPNNRFLAERTGGTYSTLKVQPAELEDSGVYFCASSQGTSRYNEQFFGPGTRLTVL.

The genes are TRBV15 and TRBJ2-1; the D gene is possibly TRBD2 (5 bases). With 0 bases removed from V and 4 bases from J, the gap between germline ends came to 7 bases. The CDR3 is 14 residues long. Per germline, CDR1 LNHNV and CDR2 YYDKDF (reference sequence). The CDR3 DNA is TGTGCCACCAGCAGAGATCGGGAATACAATGAGCAGTTCTTC. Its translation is CATSRDREYNEQFF.

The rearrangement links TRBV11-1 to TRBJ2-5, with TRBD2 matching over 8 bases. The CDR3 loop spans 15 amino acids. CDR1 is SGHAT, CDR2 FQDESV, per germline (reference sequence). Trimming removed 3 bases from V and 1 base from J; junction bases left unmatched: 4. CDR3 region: CASSLVAGFQETQYF. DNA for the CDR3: TGTGCCAGCAGCTTGGTAGCGGGATTCCAAGAGACCCAGTACTTC.

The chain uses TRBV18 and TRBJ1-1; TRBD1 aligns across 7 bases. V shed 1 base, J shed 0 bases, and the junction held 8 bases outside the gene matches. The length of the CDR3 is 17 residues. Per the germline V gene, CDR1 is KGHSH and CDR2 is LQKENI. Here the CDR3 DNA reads TGTGCCAGCTCACCACTGGGGACAGCAAGAATGAACACTGAAGCTTTCTTT. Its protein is CASSPLGTARMNTEAFF.

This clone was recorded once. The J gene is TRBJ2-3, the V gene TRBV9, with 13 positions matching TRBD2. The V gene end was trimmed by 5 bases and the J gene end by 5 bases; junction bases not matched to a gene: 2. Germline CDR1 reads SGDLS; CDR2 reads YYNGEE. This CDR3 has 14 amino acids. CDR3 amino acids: CASRGLAGEDTQYF. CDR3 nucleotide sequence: TGTGCCAGCAGAGGACTAGCGGGAGAAGATACGCAGTATTTT.

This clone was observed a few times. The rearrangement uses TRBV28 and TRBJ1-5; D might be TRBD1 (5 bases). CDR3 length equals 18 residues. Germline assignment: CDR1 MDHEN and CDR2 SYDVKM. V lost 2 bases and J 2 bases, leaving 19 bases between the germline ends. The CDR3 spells CASSLLGPGIGGNQPQHF. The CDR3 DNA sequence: TGTGCCAGCAGTTTACTGGGCCCTGGGATAGGGGGCAATCAGCCCCAGCATTTT.

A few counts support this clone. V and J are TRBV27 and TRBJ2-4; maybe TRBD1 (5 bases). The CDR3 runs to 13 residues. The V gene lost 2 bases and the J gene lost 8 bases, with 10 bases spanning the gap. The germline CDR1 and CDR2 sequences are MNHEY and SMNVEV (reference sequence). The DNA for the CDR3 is TGTGCCAGCAGTTTACGAGAAGGGGACATTCAGTACTTC. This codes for CASSLREGDIQYF.

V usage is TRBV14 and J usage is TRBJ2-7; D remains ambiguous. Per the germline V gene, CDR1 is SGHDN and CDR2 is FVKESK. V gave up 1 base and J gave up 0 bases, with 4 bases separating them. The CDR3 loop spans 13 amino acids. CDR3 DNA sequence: TGTGCCAGCAGCCAAGGGAACTCCTACGAGCAGTACTTC. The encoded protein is CASSQGNSYEQYF.

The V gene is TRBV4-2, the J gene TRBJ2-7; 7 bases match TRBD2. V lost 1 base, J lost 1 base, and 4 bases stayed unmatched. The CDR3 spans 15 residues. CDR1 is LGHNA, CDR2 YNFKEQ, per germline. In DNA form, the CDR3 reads TGTGCCAGCAGCCAAGGACTAGCAACATCCTACGAGCAGTACTTC. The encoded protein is CASSQGLATSYEQYF.

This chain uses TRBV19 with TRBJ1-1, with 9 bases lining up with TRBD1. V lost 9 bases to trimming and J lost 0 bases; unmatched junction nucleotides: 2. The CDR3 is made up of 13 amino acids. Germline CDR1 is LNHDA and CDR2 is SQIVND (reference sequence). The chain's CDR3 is CASRTGVNTEAFF. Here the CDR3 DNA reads TGTGCCAGCCGGACAGGGGTGAACACTGAAGCTTTCTTT.

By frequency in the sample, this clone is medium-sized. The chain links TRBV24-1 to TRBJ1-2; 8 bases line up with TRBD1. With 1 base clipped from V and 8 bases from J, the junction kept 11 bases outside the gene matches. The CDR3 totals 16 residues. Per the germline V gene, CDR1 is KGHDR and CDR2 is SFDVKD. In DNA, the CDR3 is TGTGCCACCAGTGATTTTAAGAACAGGGGGGAATCAGGCTACACCTTC. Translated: CATSDFKNRGESGYTF.

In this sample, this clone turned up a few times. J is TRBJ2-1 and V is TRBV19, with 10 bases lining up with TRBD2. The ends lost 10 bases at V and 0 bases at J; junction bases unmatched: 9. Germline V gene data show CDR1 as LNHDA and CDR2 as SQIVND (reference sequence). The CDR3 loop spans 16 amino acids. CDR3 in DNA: TGTGCCATTTCAACTAGCGGGACCAGCTCCTACAATGAGCAGTTCTTC. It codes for CAISTSGTSSYNEQFF.

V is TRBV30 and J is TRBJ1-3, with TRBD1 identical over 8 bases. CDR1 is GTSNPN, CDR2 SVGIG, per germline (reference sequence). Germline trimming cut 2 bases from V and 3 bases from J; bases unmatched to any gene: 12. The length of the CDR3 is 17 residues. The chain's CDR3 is CAWSKRTGPSGGNTIYF. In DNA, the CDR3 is TGTGCCTGGAGTAAACGGACAGGGCCCTCGGGTGGAAACACCATATATTTT. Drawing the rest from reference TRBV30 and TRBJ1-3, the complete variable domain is SQTIHQWPATLVQPVGSPLSLECTVEGTSNPNLYWYRQAAGRGLQLLFYSVGIGQISSEVPQNLSASRPQDRQFILSSKKLLLSDSGFYLCAWSKRTGPSGGNTIYFGEGSWLTVV.